This is a list of T cell receptor beta chains from one sample in a study of OX40 agonist ivuxolimab in advanced cancers. Clones were read by immunoSEQ multiplex PCR, and TCRdb kept only the in-frame ones, dropping some. The top ten clones hold roughly 19% of a sample with tens of thousands of clones, roughly nine tenths of them seen once. Sample: CD4+ or CD8+ T cells sorted from blood, taken in a trial of the OX40 agonist ivuxolimab. These receptors were obtained from an adult with an advanced solid tumor such as melanoma, head and neck, liver or kidney cancer. CDR3s include the opening cysteine and the closing phenylalanine or tryptophan. The D gene is left open where the match is weak.

D	V	J	CDR3
TRBD2	TRBV11-3	TRBJ2-1	CASSLDPDSGGNNEQFF
-	TRBV29-1	TRBJ1-2	CSAGDNYGYTF
-	TRBV5-4	TRBJ2-7	CASSSPLISSYEQYF
TRBD2	TRBV5-1	TRBJ2-1	CASSLALAGANEQFF
-	TRBV4-3	TRBJ2-1	CASSQDRVGGHEQFF
-	TRBV20-1	TRBJ2-1	CSAPAGGEQFF
-	TRBV7-2	TRBJ1-6	CASSFRGAEYNSPLHF
-	TRBV19	TRBJ1-1	CASWDGGNTEAFF
TRBD1	TRBV5-6	TRBJ2-7	CASSGDSYEQYF
-	TRBV7-8	TRBJ2-5	CASSLWQGETQYF
-	TRBV7-6	TRBJ2-4	CASSSPGQNIQYF
-	TRBV10-3	TRBJ2-7	CAISENSYYEQYF
-	TRBV30	TRBJ1-1	CAWRLGLGTEAFF
-	TRBV29-1	TRBJ1-2	CSTPGGYTF
-	TRBV15	TRBJ2-5	CATSMVGRQETQYF
-	TRBV6-5	TRBJ1-5	CASSQNDQPQHF
TRBD2	TRBV29-1	TRBJ2-2	CSAGTITGELFF
-	TRBV5-6	TRBJ2-5	CASSLVTPEEYLAQYF
-	TRBV18	TRBJ1-5	CASSGTGEGNQPQHF
TRBD2	TRBV6-5	TRBJ2-5	CASSYSTSGGETQYF
-	TRBV30	TRBJ1-1	CAWTVEPSEAFF
-	TRBV19	TRBJ2-3	CASSMGSTDTQYF
-	TRBV10-3	TRBJ2-5	CAISGEAETQYF
TRBD2	TRBV19	TRBJ2-1	CASSITSGTYNEQFF
-	TRBV7-3	TRBJ2-3	CASSAIGGPDTQYF
TRBD1	TRBV19	TRBJ2-5	CASSPDRVFQYF
TRBD1	TRBV19	TRBJ1-2	CASTRDSYGYTF
-	TRBV11-3	TRBJ1-3	CASSPLGPLGSGNTIYF
-	TRBV4-2	TRBJ1-4	CASSQEGNGEKLFF
-	TRBV11-2	TRBJ1-1	CASSLDGGGPTEAFF
TRBD2	TRBV30	TRBJ2-7	CAWTGGGAYEQYF
TRBD1	TRBV11-2	TRBJ2-5	CASSTLTGSQETQYF
-	TRBV7-6	TRBJ2-1	CASSRSGQQPYNEQFF
-	TRBV27	TRBJ2-1	CASSPYGGPYNEQFF
-	TRBV6-5	TRBJ1-1	CASSLEGAPNPGEAFF
-	TRBV15	TRBJ1-2	CATSPPGGAARDGYTF
TRBD2	TRBV7-9	TRBJ2-5	CASSPGGRETQYF
TRBD1	TRBV7-9	TRBJ2-1	CASRQGSENEQFF
-	TRBV5-4	TRBJ2-5	CASTPGGAWQETQYF
TRBD1	TRBV7-3	TRBJ1-1	CASSFTRQGRKNTEAFF
-	TRBV19	TRBJ1-2	CASSTSYGVYGYTF
TRBD1	TRBV7-2	TRBJ2-5	CAAEARGQGGETQYF
-	TRBV7-2	TRBJ1-1	CASSLVSRRQNAEAFF
-	TRBV27	TRBJ2-1	CASSFGPFTEQFF
TRBD2	TRBV4-1	TRBJ2-2	CASSLLGEGTGELFF